The clone carrying this TCR beta chain was observed a single time. This sample is drawn from a study of blood T cell repertoires in COVID-19. Study summary: Acute and convalescent COVID-19 specimens originated in the United States, Italy and Spain. T cells, B-cell-depleted T cells, or PBMCs provided the cDNA or gDNA that served as material.

The CDR3 is made up of 12 amino acids. Trimming shortened V by 1 base and J by 11 bases, and 9 bases separated the two germline ends. The germline gives CDR1 SGHTA, CDR2 FQGNSA. Original handling: Estimation of nucleated cell counts was performed using reference gene primer amplification. Using immunoSEQ multiplex PCR, the repertoire was profiled, and TCRdb retains in-frame clones only, with some absent. The V and J calls and clone size come from that table; D and trimming were worked out from the DNA. Of under 200,000 clones listed, approximately 85% were seen once; the top ten hold about 1.2%. The sample consisted of peripheral blood. This chain links TRBV7-2 with TRBJ2-1; D remains unclear. The clonotype comes from a man in his fifties or sixties who had recovered from COVID-19. This chain's CDR3 is CASSLVPLKQFF. CDR3 nucleotide sequence: TGTGCCAGCAGCTTAGTCCCCCTTAAGCAGTTCTTC. Variable domain in full (rest from reference TRBV7-2 and TRBJ2-1): GAGVSQSPSNKVTEKGKDVELRCDPISGHTALYWYRQSLGQGLEFLIYFQGNSAPDKSGLPSDRFSAERTGGSVSTLTIQRTQQEDSAVYLCASSLVPLKQFFGPGTRLTVL.